The 20 T cell receptor beta chains in this list originate from one sample, sequenced in a study of technical replicates of blood from several donors. Assay: immunoSEQ multiplex PCR; the TCRdb copy retains only in-frame clones and omits some. Among more than 75,000 clones, about 86% were seen once, and the ten largest hold roughly 4.5%. The sequencing sample was made of PBMCs. The receptor set was obtained from a human donor in good health. Some clones in this sample may be carry-over from other donors' samples.

CDR3 nucleotides: TGTGCCAGCAGCGGGGCCGGGCGCAAAAACCGGGAGCTGTTTTTT. It is translated as CASSGAGRKNRELFF. The J gene is TRBJ2-2, the V gene TRBV7-2; a weak D match, TRBD1 (5 bases). Germline V gene lookup returns CDR1 SGHTA and CDR2 FQGNSA. Trimming cost V 5 bases and J 9 bases, with 19 bases left between them. This CDR3 is 15 amino acids long.

The chain combines TRBV19 with TRBJ1-5, with 8 nucleotides matching TRBD1. J lost 2 bases, V lost 6 bases, and 9 bases had no gene match. CDR3 length: 16 residues. CDR1 is LNHDA and CDR2 is SQIVND in the germline V gene (reference sequence). The CDR3 region has the DNA TGTGCCAGTAGACGCGACAGGGGAGGCGGCAATCAGCCCCAGCATTTT. It is translated as CASRRDRGGGNQPQHF.

The chain employs TRBV5-1 and TRBJ2-5; 9 bases match TRBD1. Per germline, CDR1 SGHRS and CDR2 YFSETQ. The CDR3 length is 15 residues. Germline trimming cut 3 bases from V and 5 bases from J; bases unmatched to any gene: 8. CDR3 loop: CASSWGQGIGETQYF. The CDR3 nucleotides read TGCGCCAGCAGCTGGGGACAGGGTATAGGTGAGACCCAGTACTTC.

The J gene is TRBJ2-3, the V gene TRBV11-1; 7 bases match TRBD2. This CDR3 has 15 residues. V was pared by 3 bases and J by 3 bases, with 6 bases of the junction left unmatched. Germline V gene lookup returns CDR1 SGHAT and CDR2 FQDESV (reference sequence). In nucleotides, the CDR3 is TGTGCCAGCAGCTTTATCAGCGGGATGACAGATACGCAGTATTTT. This encodes CASSFISGMTDTQYF.

The chain recombines TRBV6-5 with TRBJ2-2, with 7 bases matching TRBD1. This CDR3 is 14 amino acids long. J was trimmed by 1 base and V by 6 bases; bases with no gene match: 2. CDR1 and CDR2 (germline): MNHEY, SVGAGI. CDR3 sequence reads: CASSGTVNTGELFF. The CDR3 DNA reads TGTGCCAGCAGCGGGACAGTGAACACCGGGGAGCTGTTTTTT.

This clone was detected only once. The chain combines TRBV5-1 with TRBJ2-2; 13 nucleotides line up with TRBD2. The germline CDR1 and CDR2 sequences are SGHRS and YFSETQ. The CDR3 is made up of 18 amino acids. Unmatched junction bases numbered 6, after V lost 0 bases and J lost 4 bases. The CDR3 protein is CASSLGLAGGRGTGELFF. The DNA of the CDR3 is TGCGCCAGCAGCTTGGGACTAGCGGGAGGCCGGGGCACCGGGGAGCTGTTTTTT.

This clone was recorded once. The chain couples TRBV9 to TRBJ2-1; possible D gene TRBD2, 5 bases. Germline assignment: CDR1 SGDLS and CDR2 YYNGEE. The CDR3 totals 14 residues. Trimming cost V 0 bases and J 4 bases, with 8 bases left between them. The chain's CDR3 is CASSVGSGYNEQFF. Here the CDR3 DNA reads TGTGCCAGCAGCGTAGGGTCGGGATACAATGAGCAGTTCTTC. The whole variable domain, filled in from reference TRBV9 and TRBJ2-1, reads DSGVTQTPKHLITATGQRVTLRCSPRSGDLSVYWYQQSLDQGLQFLIQYYNGEERAKGNILERFSAQQFPDLHSELNLSSLELGDSALYFCASSVGSGYNEQFFGPGTRLTVL.

This clone showed up many times. This chain connects TRBV14 to TRBJ2-3; no definite D call. Trimming left V 4 bases short and J 0 bases short, with 11 bases between. Germline lookup yields CDR1 SGHDN and CDR2 FVKESK. The CDR3 consists of 15 residues. In nucleotides, the CDR3 is TGTGCCAGCAGCCGCCAACTTTCTAGCACAGATACGCAGTATTTT. Its protein product is CASSRQLSSTDTQYF.

The rearrangement links TRBV30 to TRBJ2-7; D unresolved. The germline V gene encodes CDR1 GTSNPN and CDR2 SVGIG (reference sequence). V was shortened by 2 bases and J by 4 bases, with 6 bases between the two germline ends. The CDR3 consists of 11 residues. CDR3 protein: CAWSRSYEQYF. CDR3 coding DNA: TGTGCCTGGAGTAGGAGTTACGAGCAGTACTTC.

This rearrangement joins TRBV13 to TRBJ2-1; D is unresolved. The CDR3 is made up of 12 amino acids. Trimming pared 2 bases from V and 9 bases from J, leaving 8 bases between. Germline CDR1 and CDR2: PRHDT and FYEKMQ (reference sequence). The CDR3 DNA sequence: TGTGCCAGCAGCTTATCTTCAGGTGAGCAGTTCTTC. It translates to CASSLSSGEQFF.

The J gene is TRBJ1-6, the V gene TRBV6-1; maybe TRBD1 (5 bases). V shed 3 bases and J shed 0 bases, with 6 bases lying between them. The CDR3 runs 15 residues. The germline V gene has CDR1 MNHNS and CDR2 SASEGT. Here the CDR3 DNA reads TGTGCCAGCAGTGATCAGGGCTCCTATAATTCACCCCTCCACTTT. Its translation is CASSDQGSYNSPLHF.

The J gene is TRBJ1-4, the V gene TRBV4-1; the D gene is possibly TRBD1 (6 bases). Germline CDR1 reads MGHRA; CDR2 reads YSYEKL. V was trimmed by 2 bases and J by 8 bases, leaving 24 bases between them. There are 18 residues in the CDR3. For the CDR3, the DNA is TGCGCCAGCAGCCAATGGGGGGGCATAGGGGTTGTAGGGGAAAAACTGTTTTTT. This encodes CASSQWGGIGVVGEKLFF.

V gene TRBV7-8 combines with J gene TRBJ2-1, with 7 positions matching TRBD2. Germline assignment: CDR1 SGHVS and CDR2 FQNEAQ. The trim removed 3 bases at V and 5 bases at J, leaving 13 bases unmatched. The CDR3 spans 17 residues. CDR3 in amino acids: CASSFASGGTLNNEQFF. The DNA of the CDR3 is TGTGCCAGCAGCTTTGCTAGCGGAGGGACCCTAAACAATGAGCAGTTCTTC.

J is TRBJ2-7 and V is TRBV29-1; 8 nucleotides line up with TRBD1. V shed 3 bases and J 6 bases; nucleotides not matched to a gene: 7. In germline, CDR1 is SQVTM, CDR2 ANQGSEA. The CDR3 is made up of 13 amino acids. CDR3 residues: CSVDGQGVGEQYF. CDR3 DNA sequence: TGCAGCGTTGACGGACAGGGAGTAGGCGAGCAGTACTTC.

This chain connects TRBV27 to TRBJ2-7; 11 bases fit TRBD1. This CDR3 is built from 17 residues. Losses at the gene ends were 5 bases for V and 4 bases for J; bases not matched to a gene: 13. Germline values: CDR1 MNHEY, CDR2 SMNVEV (reference sequence). In nucleotides, the CDR3 is TGTGCCAGCAGTGCGGACAGGGGGCCCGATAACATTTACGAGCAGTACTTC. Its translation: CASSADRGPDNIYEQYF.

This clone was observed at least ten times. The V call is TRBV6-4, the J call TRBJ1-1; tentative D call: TRBD1 (6 bases). Between the trimmed V and J ends, which lost 5 bases and 0 bases, there was a span of 7 bases. Germline assignment: CDR1 MRHNA and CDR2 SNTAGT. The CDR3 loop spans 13 amino acids. CDR3 DNA sequence: TGTGCCAGCAGTCCAGGGGTGAACACTGAAGCTTTCTTT. Encoded protein: CASSPGVNTEAFF.

The chain carries TRBV11-2 and TRBJ2-1; D not resolved. CDR1 and CDR2 (germline): SGHAT, FQNNGV. V was clipped by 0 bases and J by 5 bases, with 11 bases between them. This CDR3 region has 15 residues. In nucleotides, the CDR3 is TGTGCCAGCAGCTTAGATCGCGGAAGTAACAATGAGCAGTTCTTC. It codes for CASSLDRGSNNEQFF.

The chain uses TRBV7-2 and TRBJ2-7, with D possibly TRBD2 on 7 matching bases. The CDR3 loop spans 14 amino acids. V was shortened by 5 bases and J by 7 bases, with 18 bases between the two germline ends. Per the germline V gene, CDR1 is SGHTA and CDR2 is FQGNSA. The CDR3 nucleotides read TGTGCCAGCAGCCGGGGGGCGGGATCTACAGAGCAGTACTTC. Protein product: CASSRGAGSTEQYF. The variable domain in full, with the rest retrieved from reference TRBV7-2 and TRBJ2-7, is GAGVSQSPSNKVTEKGKDVELRCDPISGHTALYWYRQSLGQGLEFLIYFQGNSAPDKSGLPSDRFSAERTGGSVSTLTIQRTQQEDSAVYLCASSRGAGSTEQYFGPGTRLTVT.

The table lists this clone with a few counts. Written as DNA, the CDR3 is TGCGCCAGCAGCCGTACGGGGGTGAACACTGAAGCTTTCTTT. Translation: CASSRTGVNTEAFF. The chain is built from TRBV4-1 and TRBJ1-1; perhaps TRBD1 as D (5 bases). This CDR3 comprises 14 residues. Trimming left V 4 bases short and J 0 bases short, with 9 bases between. CDR1 and CDR2 (germline): MGHRA, YSYEKL.

This chain links TRBV10-3 with TRBJ2-7; TRBD1 aligns across 8 bases. CDR1 and CDR2 from the germline V gene are ENHRY and SYGVKD. The length of the CDR3 is 17 residues. The J segment lost 2 bases and the V segment lost 3 bases, leaving 12 bases of the junction unmatched. The CDR3 DNA reads TGTGCCATCAGTGACCCCCCTGGACAGGGTTGGGCCTACGAGCAGTACTTC. It encodes CAISDPPGQGWAYEQYF.